These 22 T cell receptor beta chains came from one sample sequenced in a study of blood T cell repertoires in COVID-19. The protocol was immunoSEQ multiplex PCR, while the TCRdb copy is restricted to in-frame clones and leaves out a portion. The sample shows 350,000 to 400,000 clones, nearly 90% of them seen only once. Sequencing was carried out using peripheral blood. Every receptor here comes from a man younger than 35 with active or convalescent COVID-19.

The chain is built from TRBV13 and TRBJ1-4; D not certain. The V gene lost 5 bases and the J gene lost 7 bases, with 11 bases spanning the gap. Germline V gene data show CDR1 as PRHDT and CDR2 as FYEKMQ (reference sequence). The CDR3 length is 13 residues. The CDR3 reads CASSPLRGEKLFF. CDR3 DNA: TGTGCCAGCAGCCCCCTGCGAGGTGAAAAACTGTTTTTT.

The rearrangement links TRBV7-9 to TRBJ2-1, with 11 nucleotides matching TRBD2. The CDR3 is 18 amino acids. Trimming cost V 5 bases and J 6 bases; bases outside gene matches: 15. The germline V gene encodes CDR1 SEHNR and CDR2 FQNEAQ (reference sequence). CDR3 coding DNA: TGTGCCAGCAGCCCCGGGACTAGCGGTCGAATCAACGGCAATGAGCAGTTCTTC. Its protein product is CASSPGTSGRINGNEQFF.

Here the CDR3 DNA reads TGTGCCAGCAGCTTAGGGGCGGGAGCTGGGGAGACCCAGTACTTC. This translates into CASSLGAGAGETQYF. The rearrangement links TRBV13 to TRBJ2-5; TRBD2 matches 7 bases. Germline V lookup: CDR1 PRHDT, CDR2 FYEKMQ (reference sequence). The CDR3 is made up of 15 amino acids. Germline trimming cut 0 bases from V and 5 bases from J; bases unmatched to any gene: 6.

The genes are TRBV6-5 and TRBJ1-5; D might be TRBD1 (5 bases). The CDR3 has 13 residues. With 5 bases removed from V and 5 bases from J, the gap between germline ends came to 10 bases. Germline CDR1 reads MNHEY; CDR2 reads SVGAGI. The CDR3 loop is CASSTREHQPQHF. The CDR3 nucleotides read TGTGCCAGCAGTACCAGGGAACATCAGCCCCAGCATTTT.

This clone appeared once. This rearrangement joins TRBV12-3 or TRBV12-4 to TRBJ1-1; D is unresolved. The CDR3 loop spans 10 amino acids. Trimming left V 6 bases short and J 14 bases short, with 13 bases between. Here the CDR3 reads CASRQNRFFF. In DNA form, the CDR3 reads TGTGCCAGCAGACAAAATCGATTCTTCTTT.

The chain links TRBV6-5 to TRBJ1-1, with a tentative D call TRBD1 (5 bases). Trimming pared 7 bases from V and 6 bases from J, leaving 9 bases between. CDR3 length: 11 residues. Germline V gene data show CDR1 as MNHEY and CDR2 as SVGAGI. The CDR3 loop is CASISGAEAFF. The CDR3 nucleotides read TGTGCCAGCATCTCGGGGGCTGAAGCTTTCTTT.

This clone was seen a single time. The chain links TRBV9 to TRBJ2-7; 13 bases line up with TRBD2. The CDR3 sequence is 16 residues long. The trim removed 0 bases at V and 1 base at J, leaving 1 base unmatched. CDR1 is SGDLS, CDR2 YYNGEE, per germline. The CDR3: CASSVGGLAGSYEQYF. CDR3 DNA: TGTGCCAGCAGCGTAGGGGGACTAGCGGGATCCTACGAGCAGTACTTC.

Worth noting for this clone: The junction and the germline gene differ at one end; a read error may be behind it. The V and J genes are TRBV25-1 and TRBJ2-7; 7 positions agree with TRBD1. The germline V gene encodes CDR1 MGHDK and CDR2 SYGVNS. This CDR3 comprises 12 residues. CDR3 region: CAGRGTAYEQYF. The CDR3 DNA reads TGTGCCGGCAGGGGGACAGCCTACGAGCAGTACTTC.

The chain has TRBV5-1 and TRBJ2-3, with D possibly TRBD2 on 5 matching bases. Trimming pared 4 bases from V and 4 bases from J, leaving 13 bases between. Germline CDR1 is SGHRS and CDR2 is YFSETQ. The CDR3 contains 14 residues. DNA of the CDR3: TGCGCCAGCAGCCCAGGTATGAGGGCAGATACGCAGTATTTT. Residues: CASSPGMRADTQYF.

As DNA, the CDR3 is TGTGCCAGCAGCTTCAGCTCCTACGAGCAGTACTTC. It specifies CASSFSSYEQYF. J is TRBJ2-7 and V is TRBV3-1 (or the pseudogene TRBV3-2); D is undetermined. Germline CDR1 LGHDT, CDR2 YNNKEL (reference sequence). The CDR3 covers 12 residues. With 5 bases removed from V and 0 bases from J, the gap between germline ends came to 5 bases.

This sequence joins TRBV18 and TRBJ1-3; D uncertain. Germline loops: CDR1 KGHSH, CDR2 LQKENI. The CDR3 has 16 amino acids. The V and J ends lost 4 bases and 3 bases respectively, with 16 bases between them. CDR3 sequence: CASSLGLPAGGNTIYF. In DNA, the CDR3 is TGTGCCAGCTCACTCGGACTCCCGGCAGGTGGAAACACCATATATTTT. The variable domain in full, completed from reference TRBV18 and TRBJ1-3, reads NAGVMQNPRHLVRRRGQEARLRCSPMKGHSHVYWYRQLPEEGLKFMVYLQKENIIDESGMPKERFSAEFPKEGPSILRIQQVVRGDSAAYFCASSLGLPAGGNTIYFGEGSWLTVV.

This clone has just one count. This chain uses TRBV24-1 with TRBJ2-1, with D perhaps TRBD1 (6 bases). The germline V and J ends were trimmed by 5 bases and 12 bases, with 10 bases remaining between them. CDR1 and CDR2 (germline): KGHDR, SFDVKD. This CDR3 spans 11 amino acids. The DNA for the CDR3 is TGTGCCACCAGTGTCCAGGGGACGCAGTTCTTC. It translates to CATSVQGTQFF.

V is TRBV19 and J is TRBJ1-5; the D gene is possibly TRBD1 (6 bases). Per the germline V gene, CDR1 is LNHDA and CDR2 is SQIVND (reference sequence). Trimming removed 4 bases from V and 1 base from J, with 11 bases in between. The CDR3 spans 15 residues. The CDR3 DNA follows: TGTGCCAGTAGTACGGGGACAAGGAGCAATCAGCCCCAGCATTTT. It yields the protein CASSTGTRSNQPQHF.

The V gene is TRBV11-2, the J gene TRBJ2-1; possibly TRBD1 for D (6 bases). From germline, CDR1 is SGHAT and CDR2 FQNNGV. The CDR3 sequence is 14 residues long. V was clipped by 5 bases and J by 7 bases, with 15 bases between them. CDR3: CASSPLTGKNEQFF. The CDR3 DNA reads TGTGCCAGCAGCCCCCTGACAGGAAAAAATGAGCAGTTCTTC.

This chain uses TRBV24-1 with TRBJ2-2, with a tentative D call TRBD1 (6 bases). In germline, CDR1 is KGHDR, CDR2 SFDVKD. V was pared by 1 base and J by 3 bases, with 8 bases between. This CDR3 region has 15 residues. CDR3 sequence reads: CATSDFGGYTGELFF. The CDR3 DNA follows: TGTGCCACCAGTGATTTTGGGGGCTACACCGGGGAGCTGTTTTTT.

The CDR3, as DNA: TGTGCCAGCAGTCAAAACCGAGGGGACACCCACAATGAGCAGTTCTTC. Translating it yields CASSQNRGDTHNEQFF. The chain employs TRBV6-2 or TRBV6-3 and TRBJ2-1, with TRBD1 as a possible D gene (6 bases). In germline, CDR1 is MNHEY, CDR2 SVGEGT. V was trimmed by 5 bases and J by 5 bases, leaving 19 bases between them. The CDR3 contains 16 residues.

The chain couples TRBV7-3 to TRBJ2-2; 8 nucleotides align to TRBD2. The CDR3 consists of 15 residues. The J segment lost 6 bases and the V segment lost 5 bases, leaving 8 bases of the junction unmatched. In germline, CDR1 is SGHTA, CDR2 FQGTGA. CDR3 sequence: CASSPGLVRSGELFF. CDR3 coding DNA: TGTGCCAGCAGCCCGGGACTAGTGCGTTCCGGGGAGCTGTTTTTT.

This clone was seen a few times. The genes are TRBV19 and TRBJ1-2, with 7 nucleotides matching TRBD1. This CDR3 has 14 residues. V was pared by 5 bases and J by 2 bases, with 5 bases of the junction left unmatched. From germline, CDR1 is LNHDA and CDR2 SQIVND (reference sequence). The CDR3 region is CASSHQGVNYGYTF. The CDR3 coding sequence is TGTGCCAGTAGTCACCAGGGGGTAAACTATGGCTACACCTTC.

The DNA of the CDR3 is TGTGCCAGCAGCTTAGGGGCCCGGGGTGCGAACACCGGGGAGCTGTTTTTT. Residues: CASSLGARGANTGELFF. The V call is TRBV11-2, the J call TRBJ2-2, with a tentative D call TRBD2 (5 bases). Trimming cost V 1 base and J 0 bases, with 12 bases left between them. CDR3 length: 17 amino acids. Germline loops: CDR1 SGHAT, CDR2 FQNNGV.

The chain carries TRBV5-6 and TRBJ2-2; 8 nucleotides align to TRBD1. The germline V gene encodes CDR1 SGHDT and CDR2 YYEEEE. The CDR3 spans 15 residues. The J segment lost 3 bases and the V segment lost 5 bases, leaving 6 bases of the junction unmatched. The CDR3 loop is CASRRGTGYTGELFF. As DNA, the CDR3 is TGTGCCAGCAGACGGGGGACAGGCTACACCGGGGAGCTGTTTTTT.

This sequence joins TRBV15 and TRBJ2-4; D ambiguous. The CDR3 runs 15 residues. The V and J ends lost 0 bases and 3 bases respectively, with 9 bases between them. Germline assignment: CDR1 LNHNV and CDR2 YYDKDF (reference sequence). CDR3 sequence: CATSRDGVNKNIQYF. The DNA for the CDR3 is TGTGCCACCAGCAGAGATGGAGTAAACAAAAACATTCAGTACTTC. The whole variable domain, remainder taken from reference TRBV15 and TRBJ2-4, is DAMVIQNPRYQVTQFGKPVTLSCSQTLNHNVMYWYQQKSSQAPKLLFHYYDKDFNNEADTPDNFQSRRPNTSFCFLDIRSPGLGDTAMYLCATSRDGVNKNIQYFGAGTRLSVL.

The chain is built from TRBV7-9 and TRBJ2-4; perhaps TRBD1 as D (5 bases). The CDR3 covers 15 residues. From germline, CDR1 is SEHNR and CDR2 FQNEAQ (reference sequence). Trimming removed 6 bases from V and 0 bases from J, with 12 bases in between. The CDR3: CASSLDTIAKNIQYF. The DNA of the CDR3 is TGTGCCAGCAGTTTGGACACCATAGCCAAAAACATTCAGTACTTC. The full variable domain, with the rest looked up from reference TRBV7-9 and TRBJ2-4, is DTGVSQNPRHKITKRGQNVTFRCDPISEHNRLYWYRQTLGQGPEFLTYFQNEAQLEKSRLLSDRFSAERPKGSFSTLEIQRTEQGDSAMYLCASSLDTIAKNIQYFGAGTRLSVL.